These 17 T cell receptor beta chains share one sample of origin, sequenced in a study of T-cell memory formation after mild COVID-19. One entry per CDR3 protein, called by TCRdb with MiXCR from the 5' RACE reads. The data contain about 320,000 distinct CDR3 sequences, roughly an eighth of them singletons. The sample consisted of PBMCs or a T cell subset sorted from them (not recorded which). The receptors derive from a man aged 18 to 29 who had mild COVID-19 (a few samples of this study predate the infection). Cell type and time point are not known.

This chain connects TRBV3-1 to TRBJ2-6, with no clear D. The CDR3 is 16 amino acids. CDR1 is LGHDT, CDR2 YNNKEL, per germline (reference sequence). Trimming shortened V by 0 bases and J by 0 bases, and 6 bases separated the two germline ends. The CDR3 DNA reads as TGTGCCAGCAGCCAAGAGGGGTACTCTGGGGCCAACGTCCTGACTTTC. This encodes CASSQEGYSGANVLTF.

A few counts support this clonotype. This sequence joins TRBV9 and TRBJ1-5; possibly TRBD1 for D (5 bases). Per the germline V gene, CDR1 is SGDLS and CDR2 is YYNGEE. Between the trimmed V and J ends, which lost 4 bases and 5 bases, there was a span of 10 bases. There are 13 residues in the CDR3. DNA for the CDR3: TGTGCCAGCAGCCCCGGGACCTATCAGCCCCAGCATTTT. As protein: CASSPGTYQPQHF.

This clonotype was found a few times. The chain recombines TRBV5-1 with TRBJ1-2, with D uncertain. The CDR3 sequence is 13 residues long. CDR1 is SGHRS and CDR2 is YFSETQ in the germline V gene. V lost 2 bases, J lost 6 bases, and 11 bases lay in between. The CDR3 sequence is CASSFAVIDGYTF. The CDR3 DNA sequence: TGCGCCAGCAGCTTCGCCGTGATCGATGGCTACACCTTC. Based on the CDR3 plus reference TRBV5-1 and TRBJ1-2, the full variable domain is KAGVTQTPRYLIKTRGQQVTLSCSPISGHRSVSWYQQTPGQGLQFLFEYFSETQRNKGNFPGRFSGRQFSNSRSEMNVSTLELGDSALYLCASSFAVIDGYTFGSGTRLTVV.

The rearrangement joins TRBV14 to TRBJ2-2; the match to TRBD2 covers 10 bases. V gave up 4 bases and J gave up 5 bases; unmatched junction bases: 7. Germline V gene lookup returns CDR1 SGHDN and CDR2 FVKESK. The CDR3 runs to 16 residues. The CDR3 is CASSRSGGAATGELFF. The CDR3 DNA is TGTGCCAGCAGCCGCAGCGGGGGGGCCGCTACCGGGGAGCTGTTTTTT.

At least ten counts were recorded for this clonotype. V is TRBV12-3 or TRBV12-4 and J is TRBJ2-1; the match to TRBD1 covers 8 bases. The CDR3 covers 14 residues. With 7 bases clipped from V and 14 bases from J, the junction kept 16 bases outside the gene matches. CDR3 nucleotide sequence: TGTGCCAGCACCTCGGGACAGGAAGGCGGGAAGGAGTTCTTC. Encoded protein: CASTSGQEGGKEFF.

The chain employs TRBV20-1 and TRBJ2-7; maybe TRBD1 (6 bases). Per germline, CDR1 DFQATT and CDR2 SNEGSKA (reference sequence). Trimming removed 3 bases at V and 4 bases at J, with 16 bases between. The CDR3 is 14 amino acids. The CDR3 region has the DNA TGCAGTGCTAGGGTACAGGGTGTCTGGTACGAGCAGTACGTC. Its protein product is CSARVQGVWYEQYV.

This clonotype has more than one count but fewer than ten. V is TRBV20-1 and J is TRBJ2-1; D is undetermined. The CDR3 totals 15 residues. Germline values: CDR1 DFQATT, CDR2 SNEGSKA (reference sequence). V lost 0 bases, J lost 0 bases, and 9 bases lay in between. The CDR3 nucleotides are TGCAGTGCTAGAGACGGGTACGCCTCCTACAATGAGCAGTTCTTC. This codes for CSARDGYASYNEQFF.

This clonotype was counted only a few times. The chain carries TRBV7-9 and TRBJ1-1, with 8 bases that match TRBD1. Germline V gene lookup returns CDR1 SEHNR and CDR2 FQNEAQ (reference sequence). Trimming at V came to 5 bases and at J to 3 bases, leaving 2 bases not matched to a gene. The CDR3 consists of 13 residues. The CDR3 DNA is TGTGCCAGCAGCAAACAGGGGGACACTGAAGCTTTCTTT. Translated, it gives CASSKQGDTEAFF.

A few counts support this clonotype. The J gene is TRBJ2-6, the V gene TRBV11-2; perhaps TRBD1 as D (5 bases). Trimming removed 4 bases from V and 18 bases from J, with 25 bases in between. The CDR3 contains 15 residues. Germline lookup yields CDR1 SGHAT and CDR2 FQNNGV. Here the CDR3 reads CASSSPSASGAVRTF. The DNA for the CDR3 is TGTGCCAGCAGCTCACCCAGTGCCTCTGGGGCCGTTCGGACTTTC.

This clonotype was observed many times. The chain is built from TRBV27 and TRBJ2-7, with 7 bases identical to TRBD1. The CDR3 contains 12 residues. CDR1 and CDR2 from the germline V gene are MNHEY and SMNVEV (reference sequence). The V and J ends lost 6 bases and 7 bases, in that order; junction bases with no gene match: 6. CDR3 nucleotide sequence: TGTGCCAGCAGCATAACAGGGGAGGAGCAGTACTTC. Encoded protein: CASSITGEEQYF.

This clonotype has only a few counts. The rearrangement joins TRBV4-1 to TRBJ1-6, with unresolved D. V was shortened by 2 bases and J by 7 bases, with 12 bases between the two germline ends. This CDR3 is built from 15 residues. Per the germline V gene, CDR1 is MGHRA and CDR2 is YSYEKL. CDR3 DNA: TGCGCCAGCAGCCAATTACTGCAGGCGAATTCACCCCTCCACTTT. It is translated as CASSQLLQANSPLHF.

This clonotype has only a few counts. V usage is TRBV4-1 and J usage is TRBJ1-1, with no clear D. Germline V CDR1 and CDR2: MGHRA, YSYEKL. Deletions cut 0 bases from V and 8 bases from J, with 13 bases between. The length of the CDR3 is 14 residues. The CDR3 protein is CASSQDFGAAEAFF. CDR3 in DNA: TGCGCCAGCAGCCAAGATTTTGGAGCAGCCGAAGCTTTCTTT.

This clonotype was detected only a few times. The chain recombines TRBV7-2 with TRBJ1-6; D ambiguous. V was shortened by 5 bases and J by 10 bases, with 12 bases between the two germline ends. This CDR3 has 13 residues. The germline gives CDR1 SGHTA, CDR2 FQGNSA. The chain's CDR3 is CASSTGPGSPLHF. The CDR3 nucleotides read TGTGCCAGCAGCACCGGGCCGGGGTCACCCCTCCACTTT.

V and J are TRBV12-3 or TRBV12-4 and TRBJ1-1; possibly TRBD1 for D (6 bases). The CDR3 has 14 residues. V was pared by 5 bases and J by 0 bases, with 10 bases between. Here the CDR3 DNA reads TGTGCCAGCAGTCGACAGGTTTTGAACACTGAAGCTTTCTTT. Its translation: CASSRQVLNTEAFF.

Here the CDR3 DNA reads TGTGCCAGCAGTTACGACCCCCAGAACAGGGGTGGGCAGTATTTT. Amino acid sequence: CASSYDPQNRGGQYF. The V call is TRBV6-2 or TRBV6-3, the J call TRBJ2-3, with TRBD1 matching 7 bases. Germline lookup yields CDR1 MNHEY and CDR2 SVGEGT. The CDR3 length is 15 residues. Germline trimming cut 2 bases from V and 11 bases from J; bases unmatched to any gene: 13.

The V gene is TRBV7-8, the J gene TRBJ1-5, with unresolved D. This CDR3 is 14 amino acids long. CDR1 and CDR2 (germline): SGHVS, FQNEAQ. Trimming left V 7 bases short and J 7 bases short, with 17 bases between. DNA for the CDR3: TGTGCCAGCACCGAAGGGTTGTCGGGACAGCCCCAGCATTTT. It is translated as CASTEGLSGQPQHF.

This clonotype has just a few counts. The J gene is TRBJ1-6, the V gene TRBV4-2, with a tentative D call TRBD1 (5 bases). Deletions cut 0 bases from V and 1 base from J, with 13 bases between. The CDR3 runs to 18 residues. Looked up from germline, CDR1 is LGHNA and CDR2 is YNFKEQ. CDR3 bases: TGTGCCAGCAGCCAAGATCGGGGCAGTGGGTCCTATAATTCACCCCTCCACTTT. Encoded protein: CASSQDRGSGSYNSPLHF.